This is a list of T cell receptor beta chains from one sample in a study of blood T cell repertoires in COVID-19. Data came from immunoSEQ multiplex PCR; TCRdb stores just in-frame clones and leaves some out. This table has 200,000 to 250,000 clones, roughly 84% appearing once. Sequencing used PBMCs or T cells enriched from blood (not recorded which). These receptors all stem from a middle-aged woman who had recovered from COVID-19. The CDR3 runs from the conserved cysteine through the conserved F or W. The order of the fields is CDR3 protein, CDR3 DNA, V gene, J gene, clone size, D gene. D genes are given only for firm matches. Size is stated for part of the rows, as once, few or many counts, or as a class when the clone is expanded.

CASSLDGDRDYTF	TGTGCCAGCAGCTTAGATGGGGACAGAGACTACACCTTC	TRBV11-3	TRBJ1-2	NA	TRBD1
CASSASSGAYNEQFF	TGTGCCAGCAGTGCGTCTAGCGGGGCGTACAATGAGCAGTTCTTC	TRBV2	TRBJ2-1	NA	TRBD2
CAWRGLSGASGNTIYF	TGTGCCTGGAGGGGACTCTCCGGGGCCTCTGGAAACACCATATATTTT	TRBV30	TRBJ1-3	NA	NA
CASSRLAGTNTGELFF	TGTGCCAGCAGCCGGCTAGCGGGGACGAACACCGGGGAGCTGTTTTTT	TRBV7-9	TRBJ2-2	NA	TRBD2
CASSPWTSNYGYTF	TGTGCCAGCAGCCCCTGGACATCTAACTATGGCTACACCTTC	TRBV3-1/TRBV3-2	TRBJ1-2	many	NA
CASSRGGEQYF	TGCGCCAGCAGCCGGGGGGGCGAGCAGTACTTC	TRBV5-1	TRBJ2-7	few	TRBD2
CASSISTVPGANVLTF	TGTGCCAGCAGCATTTCGACAGTGCCTGGGGCCAACGTCCTGACTTTC	TRBV3-1/TRBV3-2	TRBJ2-6	NA	NA
CASSSTSGAGTGELFF	TGTGCCAGCAGCTCGACTAGCGGGGCGGGGACCGGGGAGCTGTTTTTT	TRBV7-2	TRBJ2-2	NA	TRBD2
CSARYLHEQYF	TGCAGTGCTAGATATCTCCACGAGCAGTACTTC	TRBV20-1	TRBJ2-7	NA	NA
CASSLIAGTGELFF	TGTGCCAGCAGCCTTATAGCGGGCACCGGGGAGCTGTTTTTT	TRBV7-9	TRBJ2-2	once	TRBD2
CASSYSEDYGELFF	TGTGCCAGCAGTTACTCGGAGGACTATGGGGAGCTGTTTTTT	TRBV6-5	TRBJ2-2	NA	NA
CASSLAGRTDTQYF	TGTGCCAGCAGTTTAGCGGGACGTACAGATACGCAGTATTTT	TRBV27	TRBJ2-3	NA	NA
CASSRTGEDGYTF	TGTGCCAGCTCGAGGACAGGGGAGGATGGCTACACCTTC	TRBV18	TRBJ1-2	NA	TRBD1
CASSQGLAGDSEQFF	TGTGCCAGCAGCCAGGGACTAGCGGGAGATAGTGAGCAGTTCTTC	TRBV9	TRBJ2-1	NA	TRBD2
CASSLEAGGIGELFF	TGTGCCAGCAGCTTGGAGGCAGGGGGGATCGGGGAGCTGTTTTTT	TRBV5-8	TRBJ2-2	NA	NA
CASRNRAGELFF	TGTGCCAGTCGAAACAGGGCCGGGGAGCTGTTTTTT	TRBV19	TRBJ2-2	NA	NA
CAISEWTSGKVEQYF	TGTGCCATCAGTGAGTGGACTAGCGGGAAGGTCGAGCAGTACTTC	TRBV10-3	TRBJ2-7	NA	TRBD2
CASGESTDTQYF	TGTGCCAGCGGGGAGAGCACAGATACGCAGTATTTT	TRBV12-3/TRBV12-4	TRBJ2-3	NA	NA
CASSRQPGEGIEKLFF	TGCGCCAGCAGCCGACAACCGGGGGAAGGTATTGAAAAACTGTTTTTT	TRBV5-1	TRBJ1-4	NA	NA
CASSVGLAGDLADTQYF	TGTGCCAGCAGCGTAGGGTTAGCGGGAGATTTGGCAGATACGCAGTATTTT	TRBV9	TRBJ2-3	once	TRBD2
CASSPKGTLGNTIYF	TGTGCCAGCTCACCAAAGGGGACACTTGGAAACACCATATATTTT	TRBV18	TRBJ1-3	NA	NA
CASSRTGVVGYTF	TGTGCCAGCAGTCGAACAGGGGTGGTTGGCTACACCTTC	TRBV6-5	TRBJ1-2	NA	TRBD1
CASSVLAGAGEQFF	TGCGCCAGCAGCGTACTAGCGGGAGCTGGTGAGCAGTTCTTC	TRBV4-1	TRBJ2-1	NA	TRBD2
CASRPGYAQETQYF	TGTGCCAGCAGACCAGGGTATGCCCAAGAGACCCAGTACTTC	TRBV6-5	TRBJ2-5	NA	NA
CASSPGTSGSNEQYF	TGTGCCAGCAGCCCCGGGACTAGCGGGAGCAACGAGCAGTACTTC	TRBV27	TRBJ2-7	NA	TRBD2
CASSPRLAGGPGGANVLTF	TGCGCCAGCAGTCCCCGGCTAGCGGGAGGGCCTGGTGGGGCCAACGTCCTGACTTTC	TRBV10-2	TRBJ2-6	NA	TRBD2
CAWSGQDYGYTF	TGTGCCTGGAGTGGGCAGGACTATGGCTACACCTTC	TRBV30	TRBJ1-2	NA	NA
CSAQLEETQYF	TGCAGTGCCCAACTCGAAGAGACCCAGTACTTC	TRBV20-1	TRBJ2-5	NA	NA
CASSARLYNSPLHF	TGTGCCAGCAGCGCCAGGCTTTATAATTCACCCCTCCACTTT	TRBV7-2	TRBJ1-6	NA	NA
CARSHDSLNTEAFF	TGTGCCAGAAGCCACGACAGCCTGAACACTGAAGCTTTCTTT	TRBV7-5	TRBJ1-1	NA	NA
CASYPRERAQETQYF	TGTGCCAGCTATCCCCGGGAGCGGGCCCAAGAGACCCAGTACTTC	TRBV18	TRBJ2-5	NA	NA